These T cell receptor beta chains were read from a single sample in a study of T cell responses to AZD1222 COVID-19 vaccine. Only in-frame clones appear in the TCRdb table, and some are missing; sequencing was by immunoSEQ multiplex PCR. The sample contains fewer than 200,000 clones, 85% to 90% of which appear only once. The sample in question was peripheral blood, obtained 28 days after the second AZD1222 dose. Receptor source: an adult who received the AZD1222 COVID-19 vaccine. CDR3s include the opening cysteine and the closing phenylalanine or tryptophan. Each record gives: J gene, clone size, V gene, D gene, CDR3 protein, CDR3 DNA. The D gene is left open where the match is weak. Clone size is shown for a subset of rows, as once, few, many or a class of expanded clone.

j_gene: TRBJ1-3; abundance: -; v_gene: TRBV4-3; d_gene: -; CDR3aa: CASSQGARAGGGTIYF; CDR3nt: TGCGCCAGCAGCCAAGGAGCGAGGGCGGGGGGCGGCACCATATATTTT
j_gene: TRBJ1-1; abundance: -; v_gene: TRBV4-3; d_gene: -; CDR3aa: CASSRTPENTEAFF; CDR3nt: TGCGCCAGCAGCCGGACGCCAGAGAACACTGAAGCTTTCTTT
j_gene: TRBJ2-1; abundance: -; v_gene: TRBV4-2; d_gene: TRBD2; CDR3aa: CASRDEIAGGFNEQFF; CDR3nt: TGTGCCAGCAGGGACGAAATTGCGGGGGGTTTCAATGAGCAGTTCTTC
j_gene: TRBJ2-1; abundance: -; v_gene: TRBV7-3; d_gene: TRBD2; CDR3aa: CASSLVAGGYNEQFF; CDR3nt: TGTGCCAGCAGCTTAGTAGCGGGGGGTTACAATGAGCAGTTCTTC
j_gene: TRBJ1-1; abundance: -; v_gene: TRBV19; d_gene: -; CDR3aa: CASSMAGVMNTEAFF; CDR3nt: TGTGCCAGTAGTATGGCAGGAGTCATGAACACTGAAGCTTTCTTT
j_gene: TRBJ2-3; abundance: once; v_gene: TRBV14; d_gene: -; CDR3aa: CASSQDGYTDTQYF; CDR3nt: TGTGCCAGCAGCCAAGACGGTTACACAGATACGCAGTATTTT
j_gene: TRBJ2-5; abundance: -; v_gene: TRBV4-2; d_gene: -; CDR3aa: CASSQDQLDYPQETQYF; CDR3nt: TGTGCCAGCAGCCAAGATCAGCTGGACTACCCACAAGAGACCCAGTACTTC
j_gene: TRBJ1-1; abundance: -; v_gene: TRBV7-8; d_gene: -; CDR3aa: CASSQSGVGTEAFF; CDR3nt: TGTGCCAGCAGCCAAAGTGGAGTAGGCACTGAAGCTTTCTTT
j_gene: TRBJ1-1; abundance: -; v_gene: TRBV14; d_gene: -; CDR3aa: CASKGAEAFF; CDR3nt: TGTGCCAGCAAGGGGGCTGAAGCTTTCTTT
j_gene: TRBJ2-2; abundance: -; v_gene: TRBV10-1; d_gene: -; CDR3aa: CASLGSTGELFF; CDR3nt: TGCGCCAGTCTTGGGTCCACCGGGGAGCTGTTTTTT
j_gene: TRBJ1-5; abundance: -; v_gene: TRBV6-1; d_gene: -; CDR3aa: CASLSDYSNQPQHF; CDR3nt: TGTGCCAGCTTATCGGATTATAGCAATCAGCCCCAGCATTTT
j_gene: TRBJ2-5; abundance: -; v_gene: TRBV30; d_gene: -; CDR3aa: CAWSGGLQETQYF; CDR3nt: TGTGCCTGGAGTGGGGGTTTACAAGAGACCCAGTACTTC
j_gene: TRBJ2-7; abundance: -; v_gene: TRBV30; d_gene: -; CDR3aa: CARAESYEQYF; CDR3nt: TGTGCCCGAGCGGAAAGCTACGAGCAGTACTTC
j_gene: TRBJ2-7; abundance: -; v_gene: TRBV29-1; d_gene: -; CDR3aa: CSVKRQDSYEQYF; CDR3nt: TGCAGCGTTAAAAGGCAGGACTCCTACGAGCAGTACTTC
j_gene: TRBJ1-1; abundance: medium-sized; v_gene: TRBV27; d_gene: -; CDR3aa: CASRPLAMNTEAFF; CDR3nt: TGTGCCTCCCGGCCCTTAGCTATGAACACTGAAGCTTTCTTT
j_gene: TRBJ1-1; abundance: -; v_gene: TRBV7-9; d_gene: -; CDR3aa: CASIRGGTPKAFF; CDR3nt: TGTGCCAGCATCAGGGGAGGGACCCCGAAAGCTTTCTTT
j_gene: TRBJ1-2; abundance: -; v_gene: TRBV19; d_gene: -; CDR3aa: CASRSGYGYTF; CDR3nt: TGTGCCAGTAGGTCAGGGTATGGCTACACCTTC
j_gene: TRBJ1-4; abundance: -; v_gene: TRBV7-9; d_gene: TRBD1; CDR3aa: CASSQITGGAEKLFF; CDR3nt: TGTGCCAGCAGTCAAATCACAGGGGGCGCGGAAAAACTGTTTTTT
j_gene: TRBJ1-4; abundance: -; v_gene: TRBV30; d_gene: TRBD1; CDR3aa: CACPRTGGEKLFF; CDR3nt: TGTGCCTGCCCCCGGACAGGGGGTGAAAAACTGTTTTTT
j_gene: TRBJ2-3; abundance: -; v_gene: TRBV6-4; d_gene: TRBD2; CDR3aa: CASSSGDTDTQYF; CDR3nt: TGTGCCAGCAGTAGCGGGGACACAGATACGCAGTATTTT
j_gene: TRBJ2-3; abundance: -; v_gene: TRBV30; d_gene: -; CDR3aa: CAFAPGGMTDTQYF; CDR3nt: TGTGCCTTCGCCCCAGGGGGGATGACAGATACGCAGTATTTT
j_gene: TRBJ2-1; abundance: -; v_gene: TRBV2; d_gene: TRBD2; CDR3aa: CASLWDRGQTSGGDSYNEQFF; CDR3nt: TGTGCCAGCTTGTGGGACAGGGGCCAGACTAGCGGGGGGGATTCCTACAATGAGCAGTTCTTC
j_gene: TRBJ1-5; abundance: -; v_gene: TRBV15; d_gene: -; CDR3aa: CATSRRFDRLGQPQHF; CDR3nt: TGTGCCACCAGCAGGCGTTTTGATCGTTTGGGTCAGCCCCAGCATTTT
j_gene: TRBJ2-2; abundance: once; v_gene: TRBV3-1/TRBV3-2; d_gene: TRBD2; CDR3aa: CASSQGTSSGELFF; CDR3nt: TGTGCCAGCAGCCAGGGGACTAGCTCCGGGGAGCTGTTTTTT
j_gene: TRBJ1-5; abundance: -; v_gene: TRBV19; d_gene: -; CDR3aa: CASSISGSQPQHF; CDR3nt: TGTGCCAGTAGTATCAGTGGCTCTCAGCCCCAGCATTTT
j_gene: TRBJ1-1; abundance: -; v_gene: TRBV3-1/TRBV3-2; d_gene: TRBD1; CDR3aa: CASSHRQGSGSTEAFF; CDR3nt: TGTGCCAGCAGCCATAGACAGGGGTCGGGTTCCACTGAAGCTTTCTTT
j_gene: TRBJ1-5; abundance: -; v_gene: TRBV4-1; d_gene: -; CDR3aa: CASSQVQGDQPQHF; CDR3nt: TGCGCCAGCAGCCAAGTACAGGGCGATCAGCCCCAGCATTTT
j_gene: TRBJ2-2; abundance: -; v_gene: TRBV7-3; d_gene: -; CDR3aa: CASRGRGAGELFF; CDR3nt: TGTGCCAGCCGCGGCAGGGGAGCCGGGGAGCTGTTTTTT
j_gene: TRBJ1-2; abundance: -; v_gene: TRBV6-1; d_gene: -; CDR3aa: CASRRGTDGYTF; CDR3nt: TGTGCCAGCAGACGGGGAACGGATGGCTACACCTTC
j_gene: TRBJ2-5; abundance: -; v_gene: TRBV4-1; d_gene: TRBD1; CDR3aa: CASSQGSGGVETQYF; CDR3nt: TGCGCCAGCAGCCAAGGTTCAGGGGGCGTAGAGACCCAGTACTTC
j_gene: TRBJ2-6; abundance: -; v_gene: TRBV7-2; d_gene: -; CDR3aa: CASSFRQALGANVLTF; CDR3nt: TGTGCCAGCAGCTTCCGTCAAGCTCTTGGGGCCAACGTCCTGACTTTC
j_gene: TRBJ2-1; abundance: few; v_gene: TRBV20-1; d_gene: -; CDR3aa: CSVGLYNEQFF; CDR3nt: TGCAGTGTTGGCCTTTACAATGAGCAGTTCTTC
j_gene: TRBJ1-2; abundance: -; v_gene: TRBV4-1; d_gene: -; CDR3aa: CASSHEKQNYGYTF; CDR3nt: TGCGCCAGCAGCCATGAGAAGCAGAACTATGGCTACACCTTC
j_gene: TRBJ2-1; abundance: -; v_gene: TRBV4-3; d_gene: TRBD2; CDR3aa: CASSQDEAGGPYNEQFF; CDR3nt: TGCGCCAGCAGCCAAGATGAGGCGGGGGGGCCTTATAATGAGCAGTTCTTC
j_gene: TRBJ2-5; abundance: -; v_gene: TRBV29-1; d_gene: -; CDR3aa: CSVVAQYQETQYF; CDR3nt: TGCAGCGTTGTAGCGCAGTACCAAGAGACCCAGTACTTC
j_gene: TRBJ1-5; abundance: -; v_gene: TRBV4-1; d_gene: -; CDR3aa: CASSQDAGATQPQHF; CDR3nt: TGCGCCAGCAGCCAAGATGCGGGGGCCACTCAGCCCCAGCATTTT
j_gene: TRBJ1-2; abundance: -; v_gene: TRBV19; d_gene: -; CDR3aa: CASSIDPGPANYGYTF; CDR3nt: TGTGCCAGTAGTATTGACCCAGGGCCAGCTAACTATGGCTACACCTTC
j_gene: TRBJ1-2; abundance: -; v_gene: TRBV18; d_gene: -; CDR3aa: CASSPPSDSTGYTF; CDR3nt: TGTGCCAGCTCACCACCCTCTGACAGCACTGGCTACACCTTC
j_gene: TRBJ1-1; abundance: -; v_gene: TRBV7-2; d_gene: -; CDR3aa: CASSLLNEGVEAFF; CDR3nt: TGTGCCAGCAGTTTGTTGAATGAGGGAGTTGAAGCTTTCTTT
j_gene: TRBJ2-1; abundance: -; v_gene: TRBV19; d_gene: TRBD2; CDR3aa: CASSIASGANNEQFF; CDR3nt: TGTGCCAGTAGTATAGCCAGCGGGGCGAACAATGAGCAGTTCTTC
j_gene: TRBJ2-5; abundance: -; v_gene: TRBV19; d_gene: TRBD2; CDR3aa: CASSIGGAGQETQYF; CDR3nt: TGTGCCAGTAGTATAGGAGGAGCGGGGCAAGAGACCCAGTACTTC
j_gene: TRBJ2-3; abundance: -; v_gene: TRBV18; d_gene: TRBD2; CDR3aa: CASSPGLAGSADTQYF; CDR3nt: TGTGCCAGCTCACCTGGACTAGCGGGGAGCGCAGATACGCAGTATTTT
j_gene: TRBJ1-5; abundance: -; v_gene: TRBV7-9; d_gene: -; CDR3aa: CASSLGQGNQPQHF; CDR3nt: TGTGCCAGCAGCTTAGGACAGGGCAATCAGCCCCAGCATTTT
j_gene: TRBJ2-4; abundance: -; v_gene: TRBV19; d_gene: TRBD1; CDR3aa: CASSTGQGNIQYF; CDR3nt: TGTGCCAGTAGTACCGGACAGGGGAACATTCAGTACTTC
j_gene: TRBJ1-5; abundance: once; v_gene: TRBV6-2/TRBV6-3; d_gene: TRBD1; CDR3aa: CASSPRRDREWGSNQPQHF; CDR3nt: TGTGCCAGCAGCCCTCGCCGGGACAGGGAATGGGGGAGCAATCAGCCCCAACATTTT
j_gene: TRBJ2-2; abundance: -; v_gene: TRBV19; d_gene: TRBD1; CDR3aa: CASSSPGGFSGELFF; CDR3nt: TGTGCCAGTAGTTCGCCAGGGGGATTTAGCGGGGAGCTGTTTTTT
j_gene: TRBJ2-1; abundance: -; v_gene: TRBV7-2; d_gene: TRBD2; CDR3aa: CASSLSGGAKYEQFF; CDR3nt: TGTGCCAGCAGCTTAAGCGGGGGGGCCAAGTATGAGCAGTTCTTC